The sequence of this TCR beta chain was determined in a study of T cell responses to AZD1222 COVID-19 vaccine. Whole-study results and caveats: Targets within unmutated variant regions were reportedly found for nearly half of spike-specific TCRs. Recipients of two AZD1222 doses showed rising Spike-specific TCR breadth and depth. Females made up more of the donors, who were largely white British, and clonal diversity may have come out too low. With dominance at 160-218 and 743-854, vaccine-associated CD4 TCRs spanned spike.

As regards this clone: What it recognizes is unknown.

V was clipped by 5 bases and J by 5 bases, with 13 bases between them. Germline CDR1 and CDR2: SNHLY and FYNNEI. The CDR3 covers 15 residues. Profiled with immunoSEQ multiplex PCR; TCRdb holds only in-frame clones, not every one. The table has more than 150,000 clones, around 94% seen once. This clonotype was obtained from an adult who received the AZD1222 COVID-19 vaccine. The input for sequencing was peripheral blood, taken 28 days after the second AZD1222 dose. The rearrangement joins TRBV2 to TRBJ1-6; D gene unclear. CDR3 loop: CASSKLAADNSPLHF. The CDR3, as DNA: TGTGCCAGCAGTAAATTGGCAGCCGATAATTCACCCCTCCACTTT.